Each of the 4 T cell receptor beta chains below was sequenced from the same sample in a study of cytomegalovirus exposure and HLA in healthy donors. PCR used 60 Vbeta primers and 13 Jbeta primers. Generated by immunoSEQ multiplex PCR, the TCRdb table keeps only in-frame clones and is missing some. The data hold approximately 190,000 clones, with roughly 13% observed a single time. The material sequenced was PBMCs. These receptors originate from a man in his fifties or sixties in good health and CMV-seropositive.

This clone was counted between two and nine times. The chain is built from TRBV11-2 and TRBJ1-1, with 10 bases matching TRBD1. This CDR3 contains 15 residues. After removal of 1 base from V and 6 bases from J, the junction contained 5 bases not matched to a gene. Per the germline V gene, CDR1 is SGHAT and CDR2 is FQNNGV. In nucleotides, the CDR3 is TGTGCCAGCAGCTTAGTTGGACAGGGGGGATCTGAAGCTTTCTTT. This codes for CASSLVGQGGSEAFF.

A few counts support this clone. J is TRBJ2-5 and V is TRBV30, with TRBD2 matching 13 bases. CDR1 and CDR2 (germline): GTSNPN, SVGIG (reference sequence). CDR3 length equals 15 residues. The junction had 11 bases not matched to a gene; V was cut back by 8 bases and J by 5 bases. The DNA of the CDR3 is TGTGCCGGGATACTAGCGGGGGGGCCTTGGGAGACCCAGTACTTC. Translating it yields CAGILAGGPWETQYF. Complete variable domain (other parts from reference TRBV30 and TRBJ2-5): SQTIHQWPATLVQPVGSPLSLECTVEGTSNPNLYWYRQAAGRGLQLLFYSVGIGQISSEVPQNLSASRPQDRQFILSSKKLLLSDSGFYLCAGILAGGPWETQYFGPGTRLLVL.

This chain connects TRBV6-5 to TRBJ1-1; 7 nucleotides align to TRBD1. Losses at the gene ends were 6 bases for V and 5 bases for J; bases not matched to a gene: 0. This CDR3 contains 11 residues. Germline V CDR1 and CDR2: MNHEY, SVGAGI. In DNA, the CDR3 is TGTGCCAGCAGACAGGGGACTGAAGCTTTCTTT. This codes for CASRQGTEAFF.

This clone has just one count. The chain carries TRBV5-6 and TRBJ2-5; the match to TRBD2 covers 7 bases. The CDR3 has 16 residues. Per the germline V gene, CDR1 is SGHDT and CDR2 is YYEEEE. V trimming: 0 bases; J trimming: 4 bases; junction bases outside the gene matches: 9. CDR3 coding DNA: TGTGCCAGCAGCTTGGCCGCCAGCGGGGCACTAGAGACCCAGTACTTC. It is translated as CASSLAASGALETQYF.